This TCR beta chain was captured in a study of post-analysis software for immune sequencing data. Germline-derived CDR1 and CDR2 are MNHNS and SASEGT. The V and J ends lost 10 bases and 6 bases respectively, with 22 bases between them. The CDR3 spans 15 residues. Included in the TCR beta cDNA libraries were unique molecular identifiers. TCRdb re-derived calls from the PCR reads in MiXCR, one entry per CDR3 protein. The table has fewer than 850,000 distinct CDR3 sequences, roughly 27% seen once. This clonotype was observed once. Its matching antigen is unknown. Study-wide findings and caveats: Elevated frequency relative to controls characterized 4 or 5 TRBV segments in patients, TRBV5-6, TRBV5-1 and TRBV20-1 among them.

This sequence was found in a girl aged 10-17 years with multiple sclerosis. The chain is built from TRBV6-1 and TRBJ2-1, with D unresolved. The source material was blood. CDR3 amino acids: CATNDLGPSANEQFF. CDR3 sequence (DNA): TGTGCCACCAACGACCTCGGCCCGAGCGCCAATGAGCAGTTCTTC.